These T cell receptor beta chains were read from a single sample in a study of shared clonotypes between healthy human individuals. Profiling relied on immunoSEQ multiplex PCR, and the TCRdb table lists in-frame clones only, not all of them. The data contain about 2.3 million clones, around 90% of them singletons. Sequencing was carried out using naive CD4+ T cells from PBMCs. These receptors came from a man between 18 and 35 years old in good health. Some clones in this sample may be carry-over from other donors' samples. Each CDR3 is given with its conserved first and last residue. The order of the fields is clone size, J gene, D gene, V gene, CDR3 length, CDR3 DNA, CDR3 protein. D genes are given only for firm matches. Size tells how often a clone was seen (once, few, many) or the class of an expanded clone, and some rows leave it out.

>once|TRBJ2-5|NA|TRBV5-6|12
TGTGCCAGCAGAGAGCTTAGGGAGACCCAGTACTTC
CASRELRETQYF
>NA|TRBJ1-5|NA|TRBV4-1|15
TGCGCCAGCAGCGGAAGGACTTCCGGGGGGCAGCCCCAGCATTTT
CASSGRTSGGQPQHF
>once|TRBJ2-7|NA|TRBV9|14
TGTGCCAGCAGCGCCCGACAGGTTACCTACGAGCAGTACTTC
CASSARQVTYEQYF
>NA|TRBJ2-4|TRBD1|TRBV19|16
TGTGCCAGCGCCAACCCGGGACAGGAGGCTGGAAACATTCAGTACTTC
CASANPGQEAGNIQYF
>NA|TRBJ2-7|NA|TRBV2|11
TGTGCCAGCAGAGTGATTGACGAGCAGTACTTC
CASRVIDEQYF
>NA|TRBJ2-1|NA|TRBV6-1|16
TGTGCCAGCAGTGTTAGGACACAGACCTCCTACAATGAGCAGTTCTTC
CASSVRTQTSYNEQFF
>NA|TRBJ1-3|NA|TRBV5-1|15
TGCGCCAGCAGCAGGGGACGCTTCTCTGGAAACACCATATATTTT
CASSRGRFSGNTIYF
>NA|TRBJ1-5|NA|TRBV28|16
TGTGCCAGCAGTCGTAACCGGGCTCGTCCCAATCAGCCCCAGCATTTT
CASSRNRARPNQPQHF
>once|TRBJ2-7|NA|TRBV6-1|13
TGTGCCAGCAAGACAGCAAGTTACTACGAGCAGTACTTC
CASKTASYYEQYF
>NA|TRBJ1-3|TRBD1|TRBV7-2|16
TGTGCCAGCAGTCGACGACAGGGGTCCCCCGGAAACACCATATATTTT
CASSRRQGSPGNTIYF
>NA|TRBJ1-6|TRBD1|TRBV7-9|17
TGTGCCAGCAGCTTAAGTGGGACAGGGGTCTGGAATTCACCCCTCCACTTT
CASSLSGTGVWNSPLHF
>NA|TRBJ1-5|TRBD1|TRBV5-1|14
TGCGCCAGCAGCCCGGACAGGGGGCGACAGCCCCAGCATTTT
CASSPDRGRQPQHF
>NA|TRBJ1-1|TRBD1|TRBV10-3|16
TGTGCCATCAAAGGCATAACAGGGGGCGGAAACACTGAAGCTTTCTTT
CAIKGITGGGNTEAFF
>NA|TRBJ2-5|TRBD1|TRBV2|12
TGTGCCAGCAGGGACAGGGGCGAGACCCAGTACTTC
CASRDRGETQYF
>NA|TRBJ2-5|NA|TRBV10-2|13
TGCGCCAGCAGTGAGGGACCAAAGGGGACCCAGTACTTC
CASSEGPKGTQYF
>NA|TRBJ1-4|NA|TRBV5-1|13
TGCGCCAGCAGTAGACAGAAGAATGAAAAACTGTTTTTT
CASSRQKNEKLFF
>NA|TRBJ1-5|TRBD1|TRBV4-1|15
TGCGCCAGCAGCGCTCGACAGGGGGCGGGCCAGCCCCAGCATTTT
CASSARQGAGQPQHF
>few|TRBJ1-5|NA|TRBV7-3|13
TGTGCCAGCAGCTTATCCAGGGATCAGCCCCAGCATTTT
CASSLSRDQPQHF
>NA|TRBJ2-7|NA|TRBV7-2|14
TGTGCCAGCAGCCAACAGTTAAGTTCCTACGAGCAGTACTTC
CASSQQLSSYEQYF
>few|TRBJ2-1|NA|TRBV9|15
TGTGCCAGCAGCGTATCGGGGGACTCCTACAATGAGCAGTTCTTC
CASSVSGDSYNEQFF
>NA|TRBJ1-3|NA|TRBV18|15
TGTGCCAGCTCACCACCGTCGAGAACCGGAAACACCATATATTTT
CASSPPSRTGNTIYF
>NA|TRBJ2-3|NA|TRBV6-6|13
TGTGCCAGCGTGTTGGACAGTCAAGATACGCAGTATTTT
CASVLDSQDTQYF
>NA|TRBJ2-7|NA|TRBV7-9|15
TGTGCCAGCACCAAACCAGGGGTAGCCGGGACCGAGCAGTACTTC
CASTKPGVAGTEQYF
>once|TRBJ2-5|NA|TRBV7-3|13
TGTGCCAGCAGCCCCCAGAAGGGGGTAGCCCAGTACTTC
CASSPQKGVAQYF
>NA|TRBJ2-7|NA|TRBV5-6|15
TGTGCCAGCAGCATCCGAGGGTCCTACTCCTACGAGCAGTACTTC
CASSIRGSYSYEQYF
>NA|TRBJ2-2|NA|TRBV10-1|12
TGCGCCAGCAGTACCCTCACCGGGGAGCTGTTTTTT
CASSTLTGELFF
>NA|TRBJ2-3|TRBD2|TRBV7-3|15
TGTGCCAGCAGCTTAACTCCTGGACTAGCCGATACGCAGTATTTT
CASSLTPGLADTQYF
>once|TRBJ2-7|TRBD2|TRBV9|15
TGTGCCAGCAGCGTAGTCGATAGCGGGAGTGACGAGCAGTACTTC
CASSVVDSGSDEQYF
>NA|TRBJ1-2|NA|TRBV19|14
TGTGCCAGTAGTATGTGGAACTCTAACTATGGCTACACCTTC
CASSMWNSNYGYTF
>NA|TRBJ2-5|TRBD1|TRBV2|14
TGTGCCAGCAGTGGGACAGGGGATAAGGAGACCCAGTACTTC
CASSGTGDKETQYF
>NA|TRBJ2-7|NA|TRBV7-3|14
TGTGCCAGCAGCTTGGACTCAAGATCGCGAGAGCAGTACTTC
CASSLDSRSREQYF
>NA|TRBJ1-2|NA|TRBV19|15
TGTGCCAGTAGTATATCCCCGGGGTATGCCTATGGCTACACCTTC
CASSISPGYAYGYTF
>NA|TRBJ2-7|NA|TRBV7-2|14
TGTGCCAGCAGCACCGGGACTGCCCCTGTCGAGCAGTACTTC
CASSTGTAPVEQYF
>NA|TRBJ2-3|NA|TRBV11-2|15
TGTGCCAGCAGCTTAGATTGGGGAAACACAGATACGCAGTATTTT
CASSLDWGNTDTQYF
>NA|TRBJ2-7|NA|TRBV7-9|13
TGTGCCAGCAGCTTAGGGGGAGGTACGGAGCAGTACTTC
CASSLGGGTEQYF
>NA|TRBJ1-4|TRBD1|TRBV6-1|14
TGTGCCGGGAGGAGATCGGACAGGGATGAAAAACTGTTTTTT
CAGRRSDRDEKLFF
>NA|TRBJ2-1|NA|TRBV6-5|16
TGTGCCAGCAGTTCCTCCGCTCTCGACGGGAACAATGAGCAGTTCTTC
CASSSSALDGNNEQFF
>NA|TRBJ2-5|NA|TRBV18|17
TGTGCCAGCTCACCATTTTCAAGCGGAGGCTTCCAAGAGACCCAGTACTTC
CASSPFSSGGFQETQYF
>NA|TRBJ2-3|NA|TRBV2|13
TGTGCCAGCAAAGGACACCTCGGGGATACGCAGTATTTT
CASKGHLGDTQYF
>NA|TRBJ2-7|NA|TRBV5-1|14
TGCGCCAGCAGCTCTTCCCTTTTCCTCGGGGAGCAGTACTTC
CASSSSLFLGEQYF
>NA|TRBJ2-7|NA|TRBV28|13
TGTGCCAGCGGGGGCGCCAGGAGTGGCGAGCAGTACTTC
CASGGARSGEQYF